The TCR beta chain under discussion was sequenced for a study of patients and donors after allogeneic stem cell transplantation. The CDR3 spans 14 residues. Germline V gene sequence: CDR1 PRHDT, CDR2 FYEKMQ (reference sequence). V lost 2 bases to trimming and J lost 0 bases, with 8 bases between them. TCRdb used MiXCR to reprocess the RT-PCR reads, holding one entry per CDR3 protein. The sample records roughly 41,000 distinct CDR3 sequences, more than 30% being singletons. The sequenced sample consisted of blood, either unsorted or a sorted T cell fraction (not recorded which). The TCR originated in a human donor who was either an allogeneic HSCT recipient or a stem cell or donor lymphocyte infusion donor (not recorded which). It is not recorded whose cells these are; they may come from a transplant donor. V usage is TRBV13 and J usage is TRBJ2-7; D not resolved. The CDR3 here is CASSLILVSYEQYF. CDR3 in DNA: TGTGCCAGCAGCTTAATCCTAGTCTCCTACGAGCAGTACTTC.